This entry describes one TCR beta chain. The CDR3 contains 15 residues. Germline CDR1 reads MNHEY; CDR2 reads SVGAGI. V lost 6 bases and J lost 6, with 17 bases in between. This record comes from a study of blood T cell repertoires in COVID-19. Study background: T cells, B-cell-depleted T cells, or PBMCs supplied cDNA or gDNA.

Data came from immunoSEQ multiplex PCR; TCRdb stores just in-frame clones and leaves some out. Of about 250,000 clones listed, roughly 88% were seen once; the top ten hold approximately 6%. Patients at the Seattle site were enrolled during active infection and followed longitudinally. The J gene is TRBJ1-4, the V gene TRBV6-5; D is unresolved. The sequence was obtained from a woman of 80 years or more with COVID-19, enrolled during active disease. The sequencing input was peripheral blood. The CDR3 DNA reads TGTGCCAGCAGCCCATTGGCCTCAAGTCATGAAAAACTGTTTTTT. Translation gives CASSPLASSHEKLFF.